The rows below give T cell receptor beta chains drawn from one sample of a study of blood T cell repertoires in COVID-19. TCRdb keeps only in-frame clones here, not all; method: immunoSEQ multiplex PCR. The data show around 150,000 clones, roughly 83% seen once. Sequenced sample: PBMCs or T cells enriched from blood (not recorded which). The origin of the receptors is a woman between 55 and 75 years old who had recovered from COVID-19. The conserved cysteine and the conserved F or W are not part of the CDR3 here. D genes are given only for firm matches.

j_call,v_call,d_call,cdr3_aa
TRBJ1-2,TRBV9,TRBD1,ASSGDRYDRDNYGYT
TRBJ1-2,TRBV6-5,NA,ASSYLQGSSGYT
TRBJ2-1,TRBV5-1,TRBD1,ASSLRQGKNNEQF
TRBJ1-4,TRBV6-1,NA,ASSEVRGWGEKLF
TRBJ2-7,TRBV6-5,TRBD1,ASTLRGPFEQY
TRBJ1-1,TRBV7-8,TRBD1,ASSLETGVRAEAF
TRBJ2-1,TRBV19,NA,ASSNRDTGANEQF
TRBJ1-2,TRBV7-9,NA,ASSVTSTWGYT
TRBJ2-3,TRBV19,TRBD2,ASSIGALAGHSTDTQY
TRBJ1-1,TRBV6-5,NA,ASSRNPSVNTEAF